The rows below give T cell receptor beta chains drawn from one sample of a study of sequential checkpoint blockade in melanoma. Profiled with immunoSEQ multiplex PCR; TCRdb holds only in-frame clones, not every one. The data hold some 19,000 clones, with around 68% observed a single time. The sequenced sample was CD8+ T cells sorted from blood (inferred from file names), obtained from a patient given nivolumab and ipilimumab in sequence. These receptors all come from a human donor with melanoma. Both conserved end residues are part of each CDR3. Some rows have no size entry. The others give once, few or many, or a class for an expanded clone.

clone size: NA; V gene: TRBV28; J gene: TRBJ2-2; CDR3 protein: CASSLLVLPWGDTGELFF
clone size: medium-sized; V gene: TRBV19; J gene: TRBJ1-2; CDR3 protein: CASSFHRGAYTF
clone size: NA; V gene: TRBV28; J gene: TRBJ1-5; CDR3 protein: CASSLVRSRTGGLSNQPQHF
clone size: NA; V gene: TRBV7-3; J gene: TRBJ2-1; CDR3 protein: CASSFQQGNEQFF
clone size: NA; V gene: TRBV28; J gene: TRBJ2-7; CDR3 protein: CASTGTFGASYEQYF
clone size: once; V gene: TRBV28; J gene: TRBJ1-6; CDR3 protein: CASSDVRDNSPLHF
clone size: NA; V gene: TRBV6-1; J gene: TRBJ1-6; CDR3 protein: CASSAGSGGLSYNSPLHF
clone size: NA; V gene: TRBV19; J gene: TRBJ1-2; CDR3 protein: CASSSTGLYGYTF
clone size: NA; V gene: TRBV7-9; J gene: TRBJ2-1; CDR3 protein: CASSGTSGSSYNEQFF
clone size: NA; V gene: TRBV6-1; J gene: TRBJ2-1; CDR3 protein: CASSSLAGEGNEQFF
clone size: NA; V gene: TRBV5-6; J gene: TRBJ1-1; CDR3 protein: CASSPGTGGGTEAFF
clone size: NA; V gene: TRBV4-3; J gene: TRBJ2-7; CDR3 protein: CASSQMTGYEQYF
clone size: NA; V gene: TRBV29-1; J gene: TRBJ2-7; CDR3 protein: CSVVGTSGYEQYF